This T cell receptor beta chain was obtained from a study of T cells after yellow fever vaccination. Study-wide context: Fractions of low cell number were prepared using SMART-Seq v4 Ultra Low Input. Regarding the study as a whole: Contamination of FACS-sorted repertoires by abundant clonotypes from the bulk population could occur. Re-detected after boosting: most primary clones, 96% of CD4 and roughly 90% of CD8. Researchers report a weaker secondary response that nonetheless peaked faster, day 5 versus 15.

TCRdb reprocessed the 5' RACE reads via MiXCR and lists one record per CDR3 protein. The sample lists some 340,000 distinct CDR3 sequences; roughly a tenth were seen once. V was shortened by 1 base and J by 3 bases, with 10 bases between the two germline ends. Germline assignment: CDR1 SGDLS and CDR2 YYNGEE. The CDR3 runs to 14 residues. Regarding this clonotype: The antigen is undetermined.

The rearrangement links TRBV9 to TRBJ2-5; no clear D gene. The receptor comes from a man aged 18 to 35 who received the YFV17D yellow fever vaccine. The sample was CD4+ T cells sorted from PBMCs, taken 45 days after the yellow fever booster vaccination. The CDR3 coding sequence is TGTGCCAGCAGCGTAACAGTTAATAAAGAGACCCAGTACTTC. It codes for CASSVTVNKETQYF. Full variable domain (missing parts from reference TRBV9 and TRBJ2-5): DSGVTQTPKHLITATGQRVTLRCSPRSGDLSVYWYQQSLDQGLQFLIQYYNGEERAKGNILERFSAQQFPDLHSELNLSSLELGDSALYFCASSVTVNKETQYFGPGTRLLVL.